This is a list of T cell receptor beta chains from one sample in a study of OX40 agonist ivuxolimab in advanced cancers. The method was immunoSEQ multiplex PCR; TCRdb's version includes in-frame clones alone and lacks a portion of them. The sample carries roughly 62,000 clones, roughly 85% recorded once. Sample: CD4+ or CD8+ T cells sorted from blood, taken in a trial of the OX40 agonist ivuxolimab. The receptors shown here come from an adult with an advanced solid tumor such as melanoma, head and neck, liver or kidney cancer. The CDR3 runs from the conserved cysteine through the conserved F or W. The D gene is left open where the match is weak. Size is omitted from some rows. Given values are once, few, many or a class for expanded clones.

v_gene,j_gene,d_gene,abundance,CDR3nt,CDR3aa
TRBV11-2,TRBJ2-5,NA,NA,TGTGCCAGCAGCTTAGTGCCAGGGGTGCAGACCCAGTACTTC,CASSLVPGVQTQYF
TRBV19,TRBJ1-5,NA,once,TGTGCCAGTAGTATACTAGGGTGGGGACAGCCCCAGCATTTT,CASSILGWGQPQHF
TRBV28,TRBJ2-5,NA,few,TGTGCCAGCAGTTCGATAGGCGATATCCAAGAGGCCCAGTACTTC,CASSSIGDIQEAQYF
TRBV28,TRBJ1-3,NA,NA,TGTGCCAGCGGTAACCCAGGGAGAGGAAACACCATATATTTT,CASGNPGRGNTIYF
TRBV2,TRBJ2-7,NA,NA,TGTGCCAGCAGTGTTTCGGGGCATGGTGAGCAGTACTTC,CASSVSGHGEQYF
TRBV28,TRBJ2-7,TRBD1,NA,TGTGCCAGCAGTCAGTACAGGGGGATTGGCTACGAGCAGTACTTC,CASSQYRGIGYEQYF
TRBV5-1,TRBJ2-7,NA,NA,TGCGCCAGCAGACCACGTTCGGGGTTCGAGCAGTACTTC,CASRPRSGFEQYF
TRBV5-6,TRBJ1-6,NA,few,TGTGCCAGCAGCTTGGCAGGGGTGGGCTCACCCCTCCACTTT,CASSLAGVGSPLHF
TRBV18,TRBJ2-7,NA,NA,TGTGCCAGCTCACCCCCCACGACAGTCGGCTACGAGCAGTACTTC,CASSPPTTVGYEQYF
TRBV5-1,TRBJ2-3,TRBD2,NA,TGCGCCAGCAGCCTAACTAGCGGGACAATAGATACGCAGTATTTT,CASSLTSGTIDTQYF
TRBV28,TRBJ2-5,NA,NA,TGTGCCAGCAGTCGGCCGGGGGCAGAGACCCAGTACTTC,CASSRPGAETQYF
TRBV19,TRBJ1-1,NA,few,TGTGCCAGTAGTACGGCTTGGGGGACTGAAGCTTTCTTT,CASSTAWGTEAFF
TRBV6-1,TRBJ2-5,NA,NA,TGTGCCAGCTCTTTGCGAGAGACCCAGTACTTC,CASSLRETQYF
TRBV27,TRBJ2-1,TRBD2,NA,TGTGCCAGCACATCCGGACTAGTAGGCGAGCAGTTCTTC,CASTSGLVGEQFF
TRBV7-8,TRBJ2-7,TRBD2,NA,TGTGCCAGCAGCTCCCGCCTAGCGGGAGGGATCTACGAGCAGTACTTC,CASSSRLAGGIYEQYF
TRBV28,TRBJ2-1,NA,NA,TGTGCCAGCAGAACTGACAGATACAATGAGCAGTTCTTC,CASRTDRYNEQFF
TRBV11-3,TRBJ2-5,NA,NA,TGTGCCAGCAGCTTAGGTCGGGAAGAGACCCAGTACTTC,CASSLGREETQYF
TRBV5-1,TRBJ1-4,TRBD1,few,TGCGCCAGCAGCCCCGGGACAGGGGACGGTAATGAAAAACTGTTTTTT,CASSPGTGDGNEKLFF
TRBV6-4,TRBJ1-5,NA,NA,TGTGCCAGCAGCCCAAGTGTCGAACCGATGCGGCCCCAGCATTTT,CASSPSVEPMRPQHF
TRBV28,TRBJ2-5,TRBD1,NA,TGTGCCAGCAGTATGACCGGGACAGGACAAGAGACCCAGTACTTC,CASSMTGTGQETQYF
TRBV14,TRBJ2-5,NA,NA,TGTGCCAGCAGCCAAGATCCCCAAAGGAGGGACAGCCAAGAGACCCAGTACTTC,CASSQDPQRRDSQETQYF
TRBV19,TRBJ1-5,TRBD1,few,TGTGCCAGTAGTCAACAGGGGAACCGCAATCAGCCCCAGCATTTT,CASSQQGNRNQPQHF
TRBV5-1,TRBJ2-7,TRBD1,NA,TGCGCCAGCAGCTTAACCGGGACAGGGGGCATCGGGCAGTACTTC,CASSLTGTGGIGQYF
TRBV7-9,TRBJ1-1,NA,NA,TGTGCCAGCAGCTTAGGGACAGCGGGTACCACTGAAGCTTTCTTT,CASSLGTAGTTEAFF
TRBV5-4,TRBJ2-2,TRBD2,NA,TGTGCCAGCAGCTCCCGACGGGCTAGCGGAGCGGGGACCGGGGAGCTGTTTTTT,CASSSRRASGAGTGELFF
TRBV5-4,TRBJ2-5,NA,NA,TGTGCCAGCAGCCCGGACAGTCAAGAGACCCAGTACTTC,CASSPDSQETQYF
TRBV27,TRBJ2-4,TRBD1,NA,TGTGCCAGCAGAGACAGGGGGTATGCCAAAAACATTCAGTACTTC,CASRDRGYAKNIQYF
TRBV27,TRBJ1-5,NA,NA,TGTGCCAGCAGTTTAGGGGTAAATCAGCCCCAGCATTTT,CASSLGVNQPQHF
TRBV13,TRBJ2-1,TRBD1,NA,TGTGCCAGCAGTGATCAGGGGGCGCTTATCAATGAGCAGTTCTTC,CASSDQGALINEQFF
TRBV28,TRBJ2-7,NA,NA,TGTGCCAGCAGCCAATTTATCGGGGCCACCTCTTACGAGCAGTACTTC,CASSQFIGATSYEQYF
TRBV6-1,TRBJ1-5,NA,few,TGTGCCAGTGCGACCAATCAGCCCCAGCATTTT,CASATNQPQHF
TRBV20-1,TRBJ2-3,NA,NA,TGCAGTGCTAGCCTACCAGATACGCAGTATTTT,CSASLPDTQYF
TRBV9,TRBJ2-2,NA,once,TGTGCCAGCACTCCACTCGGGGGCGCCTCTGGCGGGGAGCTGTTTTTT,CASTPLGGASGGELFF
TRBV5-1,TRBJ2-3,TRBD2,NA,TGCGCCAGCAGCTTGGGGCTAGCGGGAGAGTTGGCCGAAGATACGCAGTATTTT,CASSLGLAGELAEDTQYF
TRBV30,TRBJ2-7,TRBD1,NA,TGTGCCTGGTCCCCCGGGACAGCCCCCTACGAGCAGTACTTC,CAWSPGTAPYEQYF
TRBV5-6,TRBJ1-2,TRBD1,NA,TGTGCCAGCAGCTGGGGGACAGACTTCTATGGCTACACCTTC,CASSWGTDFYGYTF
TRBV9,TRBJ2-2,TRBD2,NA,TGTGCCAGCAGCGTAGAGGGAGCGGGAGGTCGCACCGGGGAGCTGTTTTTT,CASSVEGAGGRTGELFF
TRBV7-9,TRBJ2-1,NA,NA,TGTGCCAGCAGTCAACAGGTTAGCAATGAGCAGTTCTTC,CASSQQVSNEQFF
TRBV7-8,TRBJ1-1,NA,NA,TGTGCCAGCACCCTTTCGGGCAACGCAAACACTGAAGCTTTCTTT,CASTLSGNANTEAFF
TRBV5-6,TRBJ1-6,NA,NA,TGTGCCAGCAGCTTGGTTAGTGGGAATTCACCCCTCCACTTT,CASSLVSGNSPLHF
TRBV5-1,TRBJ2-2,NA,few,TGCGCCAGCAGCTTGGGACAGAACACCGGGGAGCTGTTTTTT,CASSLGQNTGELFF
TRBV30,TRBJ2-5,NA,NA,TGTGCCTGGAGTGGACAGGTGGGGGAGCAGTACTTC,CAWSGQVGEQYF
TRBV4-1,TRBJ2-6,TRBD1,NA,TGCGCCAGCAGCCAAGTCTTCGAGGGGGCGAGAACTGGGGCCAACGTCCTGACTTTC,CASSQVFEGARTGANVLTF
TRBV27,TRBJ2-7,TRBD2,NA,TGTGCCAGCAGTTTAGCAACGGGAGGGCCCGGGAACGAGCAGTACTTC,CASSLATGGPGNEQYF
TRBV19,TRBJ2-1,TRBD1,NA,TGTGCCAGTAGTACCGATACAGGGGGTTTGGTTGATGAGCAGTTCTTC,CASSTDTGGLVDEQFF
TRBV28,TRBJ1-4,TRBD1,NA,TGTGCCAGCAGTTCGGACGACCCCGGGACAGGAGATGAAAAACTGTTTTTT,CASSSDDPGTGDEKLFF
TRBV7-9,TRBJ2-1,NA,NA,TGTGCCAGCGTCCAAATCGATGAGCAGTTCTTC,CASVQIDEQFF
TRBV27,TRBJ2-4,TRBD2,NA,TGTGCCAGCAGTTTACCCCATGGTAGCGGGAGAGCGCCTTCCCGAAACATTCAGTACTTC,CASSLPHGSGRAPSRNIQYF
TRBV5-1,TRBJ1-2,NA,NA,TGCGCCAGCAGCTTGGGGGGACCCTCAAACTATGGCTACACCTTC,CASSLGGPSNYGYTF
TRBV23-1,TRBJ1-5,TRBD1,NA,TGCGCCAGCGGGACAGGGGCTACGATATATAGCAATCAGCCCCAGCATTTT,CASGTGATIYSNQPQHF
TRBV13,TRBJ2-6,NA,NA,TGTGCCAGCAGCTTAGACGCGGCTGGGGCCAACGTCCTGACTTTC,CASSLDAAGANVLTF
TRBV5-6,TRBJ2-7,NA,NA,TGTGCCAGCAGCTCGGCCGGGACTTACAAGCCGGACGAGCAGTACTTC,CASSSAGTYKPDEQYF